These T cell receptor beta chains were read from a single sample in a study of OX40 agonist ivuxolimab in advanced cancers. The repertoire was sequenced with immunoSEQ multiplex PCR; TCRdb's copy has only in-frame clones and lacks some. The sample holds about 80,000 clones, 90% to 95% seen once. Sequencing used CD4+ or CD8+ T cells sorted from blood, obtained in a trial of the OX40 agonist ivuxolimab. The receptors shown here come from an adult with an advanced solid tumor such as melanoma, head and neck, liver or kidney cancer. Both conserved end residues are part of each CDR3. Fields, in order: V gene, clone size, D gene, J gene, CDR3 protein, CDR3 DNA. D genes are given only for firm matches. Clone size is shown for a subset of rows, as once, few, many or a class of expanded clone.

V: TRBV28
size: -
D: -
J: TRBJ1-2
CDR3: CASSLVGNYGYTF
DNA: TGTGCCAGCAGTTTAGTAGGGAACTATGGCTACACCTTC

V: TRBV5-4
size: -
D: TRBD2
J: TRBJ2-5
CDR3: CASSLRTRSGTSGMGETQYF
DNA: TGTGCCAGCAGCTTGCGAACGCGATCCGGGACTAGCGGGATGGGGGAGACCCAGTACTTC

V: TRBV6-4
size: -
D: -
J: TRBJ1-1
CDR3: CASSDPANTEAFF
DNA: TGTGCCAGCAGTGACCCTGCGAACACTGAAGCTTTCTTT

V: TRBV6-6
size: -
D: -
J: TRBJ1-4
CDR3: CASSYGKGVEKLFF
DNA: TGTGCCAGCAGTTACGGGAAAGGGGTTGAAAAACTGTTTTTT

V: TRBV6-1
size: -
D: TRBD1
J: TRBJ2-7
CDR3: CASSRDRGGRGEQYF
DNA: TGTGCCAGCAGTCGCGACAGGGGCGGCAGGGGCGAGCAGTACTTC

V: TRBV7-9
size: -
D: TRBD1
J: TRBJ1-2
CDR3: CASSKDGRDRPYYTF
DNA: TGTGCCAGCAGCAAAGATGGCCGGGACAGGCCGTACTACACCTTC

V: TRBV15
size: -
D: TRBD1
J: TRBJ2-5
CDR3: CATSREGQFQTQYF
DNA: TGTGCCACCAGCAGAGAGGGACAGTTTCAGACCCAGTACTTC

V: TRBV5-1
size: -
D: -
J: TRBJ2-1
CDR3: CASSLAPRVSYNEQFF
DNA: TGCGCCAGCAGCTTGGCCCCGAGGGTCTCCTACAATGAGCAGTTCTTC

V: TRBV18
size: few
D: -
J: TRBJ1-1
CDR3: CASSPEVGLQDTEAFF
DNA: TGTGCCAGCTCACCCGAGGTGGGGCTTCAAGACACTGAAGCTTTCTTT

V: TRBV25-1
size: -
D: -
J: TRBJ2-3
CDR3: CASSRQSTDTQYF
DNA: TGTGCCAGCAGTCGGCAGAGCACAGATACGCAGTATTTT

V: TRBV11-2
size: -
D: -
J: TRBJ2-5
CDR3: CASSPSGGETQYF
DNA: TGTGCCAGCAGCCCCAGCGGTGGAGAGACCCAGTACTTC

V: TRBV30
size: -
D: TRBD2
J: TRBJ2-3
CDR3: CAWTDGGSVSDTQYF
DNA: TGTGCCTGGACCGATGGCGGGAGTGTTTCAGATACGCAGTATTTT

V: TRBV15
size: -
D: -
J: TRBJ2-5
CDR3: CATSGGLKGETQYF
DNA: TGTGCCACCAGCGGTGGACTCAAAGGGGAGACCCAGTACTTC

V: TRBV21-1
size: -
D: -
J: TRBJ1-4
CDR3: CASTNAPGEKLFF
DNA: TGTGCCAGCACCAACGCCCCGGGGGAAAAACTGTTTTTT

V: TRBV6-6
size: -
D: -
J: TRBJ1-5
CDR3: CASSYSGREQPQHF
DNA: TGTGCCAGCAGTTACTCAGGAAGAGAACAGCCCCAGCATTTT

V: TRBV2
size: -
D: TRBD1
J: TRBJ2-7
CDR3: CASRRDRETEQYF
DNA: TGTGCCAGCAGACGGGACAGGGAAACCGAGCAGTACTTC

V: TRBV11-2
size: once
D: TRBD2
J: TRBJ2-5
CDR3: CASSLVGASGSSETQYF
DNA: TGTGCCAGCAGCTTAGTTGGGGCTAGCGGGAGTTCAGAGACCCAGTACTTC

V: TRBV5-1
size: -
D: TRBD1
J: TRBJ2-2
CDR3: CASSAQPGTGGTGELFF
DNA: TGCGCCAGCAGCGCACAACCCGGGACAGGGGGTACCGGGGAGCTGTTTTTT

V: TRBV5-1
size: -
D: TRBD1
J: TRBJ1-1
CDR3: CASSPGQFMNTEAFF
DNA: TGCGCCAGCAGCCCGGGACAGTTTATGAACACTGAAGCTTTCTTT

V: TRBV7-8
size: -
D: TRBD1
J: TRBJ1-3
CDR3: CASSYEDRVENTIYF
DNA: TGTGCCAGCAGTTACGAGGACAGGGTTGAAAACACCATATATTTT

V: TRBV7-2
size: -
D: -
J: TRBJ2-3
CDR3: CASSPDRSDTQYF
DNA: TGTGCCAGCAGCCCAGACAGGTCAGATACGCAGTATTTT

V: TRBV6-5
size: -
D: TRBD1
J: TRBJ2-1
CDR3: CATKRTGGSYNEQFF
DNA: TGTGCCACCAAGAGGACAGGGGGATCGTACAATGAGCAGTTCTTC

V: TRBV6-5
size: -
D: -
J: TRBJ2-5
CDR3: CASSSVGAAETQYF
DNA: TGTGCCAGCAGTTCCGTCGGGGCCGCGGAGACCCAGTACTTC

V: TRBV9
size: -
D: -
J: TRBJ2-2
CDR3: CASSVGNTGELFF
DNA: TGTGCCAGCAGCGTTGGAAACACCGGGGAGCTGTTTTTT

V: TRBV9
size: few
D: TRBD1
J: TRBJ2-2
CDR3: CASSGGQGRTGELFF
DNA: TGTGCCAGCAGCGGTGGACAGGGAAGGACCGGGGAGCTGTTTTTT

V: TRBV6-5
size: -
D: -
J: TRBJ1-1
CDR3: CASSYMGKAFF
DNA: TGTGCCAGCAGTTACATGGGGAAAGCTTTCTTT

V: TRBV30
size: many
D: -
J: TRBJ1-1
CDR3: CAWSPGVGAFF
DNA: TGTGCCTGGAGTCCCGGGGTAGGAGCTTTCTTT

V: TRBV6-6
size: -
D: -
J: TRBJ2-5
CDR3: CASTPDPATQYF
DNA: TGTGCCAGCACCCCCGACCCGGCGACCCAGTACTTC

V: TRBV5-1
size: -
D: TRBD1
J: TRBJ1-4
CDR3: CASSLGQGYEKLFF
DNA: TGCGCCAGCAGCTTGGGACAGGGCTATGAAAAACTGTTTTTT

V: TRBV5-4
size: -
D: TRBD2
J: TRBJ2-2
CDR3: CASKPSGSTGELFF
DNA: TGTGCCAGCAAGCCTAGCGGGAGCACCGGGGAGCTGTTTTTT

V: TRBV21-1
size: -
D: -
J: TRBJ2-1
CDR3: CASSKWASGDEQFF
DNA: TGTGCCAGCAGCAAATGGGCTAGCGGTGATGAGCAGTTCTTC

V: TRBV4-1
size: -
D: TRBD1
J: TRBJ1-2
CDR3: CASSRQGTSDGYTF
DNA: TGCGCCAGCAGTCGACAGGGAACCTCAGATGGCTACACCTTC

V: TRBV21-1
size: -
D: -
J: TRBJ2-5
CDR3: CASSKEGDRVQETQYF
DNA: TGTGCCAGCAGCAAAGAGGGGGACAGGGTGCAAGAGACCCAGTACTTC

V: TRBV27
size: -
D: -
J: TRBJ2-1
CDR3: CASSVLGSRLYNEQFF
DNA: TGTGCCAGCAGTGTACTCGGATCCAGACTTTACAATGAGCAGTTCTTC

V: TRBV19
size: once
D: TRBD2
J: TRBJ2-1
CDR3: CASSEASGSYNEQFF
DNA: TGTGCCAGTAGTGAGGCTAGCGGATCCTACAATGAGCAGTTCTTC

V: TRBV19
size: -
D: -
J: TRBJ2-3
CDR3: CATSVKDTQYF
DNA: TGTGCCACCTCAGTCAAAGATACGCAGTATTTT

V: TRBV6-5
size: -
D: -
J: TRBJ2-5
CDR3: CASSYSPHSQETQYF
DNA: TGTGCCAGCAGTTACTCACCGCACTCTCAAGAGACCCAGTACTTC

V: TRBV5-1
size: -
D: -
J: TRBJ2-3
CDR3: CASSLASGTHTDTQYF
DNA: TGCGCCAGCAGCTTGGCCTCTGGGACTCACACAGATACGCAGTATTTT

V: TRBV28
size: -
D: TRBD1
J: TRBJ2-1
CDR3: CASRGDSRNEQFF
DNA: TGTGCCAGCAGAGGGGACAGTCGCAATGAGCAGTTCTTC

V: TRBV7-9
size: -
D: TRBD1
J: TRBJ2-6
CDR3: CASRPTGESRANVLTF
DNA: TGTGCCAGCAGACCCACAGGGGAATCAAGGGCCAACGTCCTGACTTTC

V: TRBV7-9
size: -
D: -
J: TRBJ2-7
CDR3: CASSLGPGSLYEQYF
DNA: TGTGCCAGCAGCTTAGGGCCCGGGAGCCTCTACGAGCAGTACTTC

V: TRBV28
size: -
D: -
J: TRBJ1-4
CDR3: CASSHLDSGEKLFF
DNA: TGTGCCAGCAGTCACTTGGACAGTGGGGAAAAACTGTTTTTT

V: TRBV25-1
size: -
D: -
J: TRBJ1-1
CDR3: CASSDNALTEAFF
DNA: TGTGCCAGCAGTGATAATGCGCTGACTGAAGCTTTCTTT

V: TRBV28
size: -
D: TRBD1
J: TRBJ1-5
CDR3: CASRRQGTPHNQPQHF
DNA: TGTGCCAGCAGACGACAGGGCACCCCACACAATCAGCCCCAGCATTTT

V: TRBV28
size: -
D: TRBD2
J: TRBJ2-7
CDR3: CASSSTGTSGSSYEQYF
DNA: TGTGCCAGCAGTAGCACCGGGACTAGCGGGAGCTCCTACGAGCAGTACTTC

V: TRBV28
size: once
D: -
J: TRBJ2-3
CDR3: CASSLGGTSDTQYF
DNA: TGTGCCAGCAGCTTAGGGGGGACATCAGATACGCAGTATTTT

V: TRBV18
size: -
D: TRBD2
J: TRBJ2-7
CDR3: CASSPGTSLGYEQYF
DNA: TGTGCCAGCTCACCGGGGACTAGCTTAGGCTACGAGCAGTACTTC